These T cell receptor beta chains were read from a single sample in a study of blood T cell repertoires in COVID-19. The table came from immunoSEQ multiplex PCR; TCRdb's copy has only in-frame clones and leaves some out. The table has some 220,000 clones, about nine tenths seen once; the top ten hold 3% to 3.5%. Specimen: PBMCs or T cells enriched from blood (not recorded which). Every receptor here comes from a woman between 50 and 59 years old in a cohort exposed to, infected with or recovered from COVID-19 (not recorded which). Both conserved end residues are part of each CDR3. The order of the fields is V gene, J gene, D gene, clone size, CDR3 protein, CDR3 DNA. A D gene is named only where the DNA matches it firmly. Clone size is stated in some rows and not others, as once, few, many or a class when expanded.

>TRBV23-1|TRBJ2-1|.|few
CASSQSDWQGTYNEQFF
TGCGCCAGCAGTCAATCCGATTGGCAGGGGACGTACAATGAGCAGTTCTTC
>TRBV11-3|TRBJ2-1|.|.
CASSFKTGAYNEQFF
TGTGCCAGCAGCTTCAAGACAGGTGCCTACAATGAGCAGTTCTTC
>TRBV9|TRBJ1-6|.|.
CASSAGQSYNSPLHF
TGTGCCAGCAGCGCCGGACAGTCATATAATTCACCCCTCCACTTT
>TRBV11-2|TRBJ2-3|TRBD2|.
CASSLGIGRWGGVTDTQYF
TGTGCCAGCAGCTTAGGGATAGGACGTTGGGGGGGAGTTACAGATACGCAGTATTTT
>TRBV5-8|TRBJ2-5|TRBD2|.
CASSLEGTSGETQYF
TGTGCCAGCAGCTTGGAAGGGACTAGCGGTGAGACCCAGTACTTC
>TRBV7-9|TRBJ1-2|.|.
CASSKDPPQGSYGYTF
TGTGCCAGCAGCAAGGACCCTCCACAGGGAAGCTATGGCTACACCTTC
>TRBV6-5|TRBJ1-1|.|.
CASRLQGRNTEAFF
TGTGCCAGCAGGCTACAGGGTCGGAACACTGAAGCTTTCTTT
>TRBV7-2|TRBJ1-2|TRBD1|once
CASSPGTGELYGYTF
TGTGCCAGCAGCCCAGGGACAGGGGAACTCTATGGCTACACCTTC
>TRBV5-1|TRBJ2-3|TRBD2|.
CASTPGTSGTDTQYF
TGCGCCAGCACTCCAGGGACTAGCGGCACAGATACGCAGTATTTT
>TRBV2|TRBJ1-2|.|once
CASSEGPRGSNYGYTF
TGTGCCAGCAGTGAAGGCCCCAGGGGATCTAACTATGGCTACACCTTC
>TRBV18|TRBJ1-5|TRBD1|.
CASSPGQGGSYNQPQHF
TGTGCCAGCTCACCCGGACAGGGTGGATCTTATAATCAGCCCCAGCATTTT